These 14 T cell receptor beta chains were all obtained from the same sample, sequenced in a study of spatial heterogeneity in lung cancer. This sample's time point: sample taken at primary tumor resection. Each CDR3 protein is one row after TCRdb ran MiXCR on the 5' RACE reads. The sample gives roughly 80,000 distinct CDR3 sequences, roughly 8% of which show up once; under 8% is in the top ten. This material consisted of PBMCs, taken at surgery. The source is a male donor with early-stage non-small cell lung cancer.

This clonotype showed up just a few times. V usage is TRBV2 and J usage is TRBJ2-1; no reliable D call. Trimming took off 4 bases at V and 6 bases at J, with 7 bases between the two ends. CDR1 and CDR2 from the germline V gene are SNHLY and FYNNEI. The CDR3 is 12 residues long. CDR3 protein: CASSVLGNEQFF. The CDR3 coding sequence is TGTGCCAGCAGTGTCTTGGGCAATGAGCAGTTCTTC.

This clonotype was found a few times. In DNA form, the CDR3 reads TGTGCCAGCACCGGCTGGGTAGATCAGCCCCAGCATTTT. It codes for CASTGWVDQPQHF. The genes are TRBV12-3 or TRBV12-4 and TRBJ1-5, with D unresolved. V gave up 7 bases and J gave up 5 bases, with 12 bases separating them. The CDR3 length is 13 residues.

This clonotype occurred a few times. The chain employs TRBV5-1 and TRBJ2-1; D possibly corresponds to TRBD2 (6 bases). V was pared by 1 base and J by 9 bases, with 14 bases between. In germline, CDR1 is SGHRS, CDR2 YFSETQ. The CDR3 is made up of 14 amino acids. CDR3 nucleotide sequence: TGCGCCAGCAGCTTGAATAGCGGTCTCGGTGAGCAGTTCTTC. This translates into CASSLNSGLGEQFF.

This clonotype was observed a few times. This chain uses TRBV7-9 with TRBJ2-1; possibly TRBD2 for D (6 bases). V lost 5 bases and J lost 0, with 11 bases in between. This CDR3 region has 15 residues. CDR1 and CDR2 (germline): SEHNR, FQNEAQ (reference sequence). In nucleotides, the CDR3 is TGTGCCAGCAGCGATACCGGGAGCTCCTACAATGAGCAGTTCTTC. It encodes CASSDTGSSYNEQFF.

The table lists this clonotype with many counts. The gene calls are TRBV28 and TRBJ2-7; D is uncertain. This CDR3 has 16 amino acids. Germline lookup yields CDR1 MDHEN and CDR2 SYDVKM. Trimming removed 5 bases at V and 1 base at J, with 18 bases between. CDR3: CASSAQFAANSYEQYF. CDR3 DNA: TGTGCCAGCAGTGCCCAATTTGCGGCTAATTCCTACGAGCAGTACTTC. The complete variable domain, with remaining parts taken from reference TRBV28 and TRBJ2-7, reads DVKVTQSSRYLVKRTGEKVFLECVQDMDHENMFWYRQDPGLGLRLIYFSYDVKMKEKGDIPEGYSVSREKKERFSLILESASTNQTSMYLCASSAQFAANSYEQYFGPGTRLTVT.

The gene calls are TRBV6-6 and TRBJ2-5; 8 bases fit TRBD2. In germline, CDR1 is MNHNY, CDR2 SVGAGI (reference sequence). The CDR3 runs 12 residues. V lost 8 bases, J lost 4 bases, and 3 bases stayed unmatched. DNA of the CDR3: TGTGCCAGCGTAAGCGGGGGAGAGACCCAGTACTTC. Translating it yields CASVSGGETQYF.

This clonotype was observed a handful of times. V gene TRBV30 combines with J gene TRBJ2-6; D assignment may be TRBD1 or TRBD2 (6 bases each). V dropped 8 bases and J dropped 0 bases, with 17 bases sitting between them. The CDR3 is 16 amino acids. Germline CDR1 and CDR2: GTSNPN and SVGIG (reference sequence). CDR3 residues: CARDPGAPSGANVLTF. The CDR3, as DNA: TGTGCCCGAGACCCGGGGGCTCCCTCTGGGGCCAACGTCCTGACTTTC.

In its sample, this clonotype was seen many times. This sequence joins TRBV25-1 and TRBJ2-1; 14 positions match TRBD2. CDR1 and CDR2 from the germline V gene are MGHDK and SYGVNS. The CDR3 loop spans 15 amino acids. Trimming at V came to 4 bases and at J to 6 bases, leaving 2 bases not matched to a gene. CDR3 in DNA: TGTGCCAGCAGTGCCGGACTAGCGGGAGGCAATGAGCAGTTCTTC. Residues: CASSAGLAGGNEQFF.

This clonotype was counted a few times. The chain uses TRBV18 and TRBJ2-7, with 8 bases aligning to TRBD1. Germline V gene sequence: CDR1 KGHSH, CDR2 LQKENI. CDR3 length equals 15 residues. The V gene end was trimmed by 1 base and the J gene end by 1 base; junction bases not matched to a gene: 3. In nucleotides, the CDR3 is TGTGCCAGCTCACCACTGGGACAGGCGTCCTACGAGCAGTACTTC. Protein sequence: CASSPLGQASYEQYF.

This clonotype was observed a handful of times. This rearrangement joins TRBV7-9 to TRBJ1-2; 7 bases map to TRBD1. V was pared by 5 bases and J by 4 bases, with 4 bases of the junction left unmatched. This CDR3 has 13 amino acids. CDR1 and CDR2 (germline): SEHNR, FQNEAQ (reference sequence). CDR3 in amino acids: CASSRGQLYGYTF. The CDR3 region has the DNA TGTGCCAGCAGCAGGGGACAGCTCTATGGCTACACCTTC.

This clonotype was observed many times. This chain uses TRBV7-2 with TRBJ2-6; D gene ambiguous. Germline loops: CDR1 SGHTA, CDR2 FQGNSA. CDR3 size: 15 residues. Trimming removed 1 base from V and 0 bases from J, with 4 bases in between. The CDR3 bases are TGTGCCAGCAGCTTAGTGGCCTCTGGGGCCAACGTCCTGACTTTC. It translates to CASSLVASGANVLTF. The full variable domain, completed using reference TRBV7-2 and TRBJ2-6, is GAGVSQSPSNKVTEKGKDVELRCDPISGHTALYWYRQSLGQGLEFLIYFQGNSAPDKSGLPSDRFSAERTGGSVSTLTIQRTQQEDSAVYLCASSLVASGANVLTFGAGSRLTVL.

This clonotype was picked up a small number of times. The chain combines TRBV13 with TRBJ1-1, with D possibly TRBD1 on 5 matching bases. Germline V lookup: CDR1 PRHDT, CDR2 FYEKMQ (reference sequence). Trimming cost V 6 bases and J 6 bases, with 17 bases left between them. The CDR3 is made up of 14 amino acids. The DNA of the CDR3 is TGTGCCAGCAGGCCAGGCAGGGTCTCAGCTGAAGCTTTCTTT. As protein: CASRPGRVSAEAFF.

The chain has TRBV12-3 or TRBV12-4 and TRBJ1-1, with D unclear. The CDR3 length is 15 residues. Trimming removed 2 bases from V and 4 bases from J, with 14 bases in between. In DNA, the CDR3 is TGTGCCAGCAGTTTAAGCGTGCCGGGGAGCACTGAAGCTTTCTTT. This encodes CASSLSVPGSTEAFF.

This clonotype came up many times. This chain uses TRBV5-5 with TRBJ2-7; D uncertain. This CDR3 is 16 amino acids long. V gave up 3 bases and J gave up 0 bases, with 16 bases separating them. The germline gives CDR1 SGHKS, CDR2 YYEKEE (reference sequence). The CDR3 loop is CASSSLPTRISYEQYF. CDR3 nucleotides: TGTGCCAGCAGCTCCCTTCCTACCCGCATCTCCTACGAGCAGTACTTC.